This T cell receptor beta chain comes out of a study of blood T cells in healthy people across ages. The wider study: About one barcoded beta molecule per two T cells came from capture by template switching.

It was with a sample-barcoded 5' primer and a J-beta primer mix that a second PCR of about 6 to 11 cycles was run. TCRdb re-called the 5' RACE reads through MiXCR, storing one row per CDR3 protein. The sample includes 1.6 million or so distinct CDR3 sequences, roughly 32% of them seen just once. Looked up from germline, CDR1 is MNHNY and CDR2 is SVGAGI (reference sequence). The CDR3 extends over 17 amino acids. J was trimmed by 1 base and V by 5 bases; bases with no gene match: 13. This clonotype was counted between two and nine times. With each sample, at least 6 micrograms of total RNA were extracted.

The V call is TRBV6-6, the J call TRBJ2-5; 7 bases align to TRBD1. The clonotype was recovered from a woman aged 25-40 years in good health. The source material was blood. CDR3 residues: CASSRILRQGLQETQYF. The CDR3 DNA reads TGTGCCAGCAGTCGAATTCTGAGACAGGGCCTCCAAGAGACCCAGTACTTC.